Listed below are T cell receptor beta chains from one sample, sequenced in a study of blood T cell repertoires in COVID-19. The method was immunoSEQ multiplex PCR; TCRdb's version includes in-frame clones alone and lacks a portion of them. The data show 140,000 to 150,000 clones, with approximately 83% seen just once and about 8% held by the top ten. Specimen: peripheral blood. The receptor source for this set is a woman in her sixties or seventies with COVID-19, enrolled during active disease. Both conserved end residues are part of each CDR3. A D gene is named only where the DNA matches it firmly. Only part of the rows carry a size: once, few, many, or a class if the clone is expanded.

D,size,J,V,DNA,CDR3
-,-,TRBJ1-2,TRBV9,TGTGCCAGCGATCGGGCCGGGAGAGGCTACACCTTC,CASDRAGRGYTF
TRBD2,once,TRBJ2-5,TRBV4-1,TGCGCCAGCAGCCAAGCGGCTAGCGGGGGCCAAGAGACCCAGTACTTC,CASSQAASGGQETQYF
TRBD2,-,TRBJ2-5,TRBV7-8,TGTGCCAGCAGCCCGGGACTAGCTAGTAGAGAGACCCAGTACTTC,CASSPGLASRETQYF
TRBD2,-,TRBJ2-7,TRBV28,TGTGCCAGCAGACCGAACGGGGGGGTAGGTACCGAGCAGTACTTC,CASRPNGGVGTEQYF
TRBD2,-,TRBJ2-7,TRBV20-1,TGCAGTGCTAGTCAGCGGGGGGGCCGTTACGAGCAGTACTTC,CSASQRGGRYEQYF
TRBD2,-,TRBJ2-3,TRBV9,TGTGCCAGCAGCGTAGATCCGACTAGCGGGGGGGTAGATACGCAGTATTTT,CASSVDPTSGGVDTQYF
TRBD1,-,TRBJ2-2,TRBV4-1,TGCGCCAGCAGCCCCAGGACAGGGGGCACCGGGGAGCTGTTTTTT,CASSPRTGGTGELFF
-,-,TRBJ2-7,TRBV24-1,TGTGCCACCAGTGCGGGAACCGAGCAGTACTTC,CATSAGTEQYF
-,-,TRBJ2-1,TRBV7-2,TGTGCCAGCAGCTTAGAGTACCAGGGTATGAATGAGCAGTTCTTC,CASSLEYQGMNEQFF
-,-,TRBJ1-2,TRBV19,TGTGCCAGTAGTATGCCGACGACAGGACACAGGTTTGGCTACACCTTC,CASSMPTTGHRFGYTF
TRBD2,once,TRBJ2-5,TRBV6-6,TGTGCCAGCAGTGTCCTGACTAGCGGAGAGACCCAGTACTTC,CASSVLTSGETQYF
TRBD1,-,TRBJ1-3,TRBV19,TGTGCCAGTAGGACAGGGTCGGCAGGAAACACCATATATTTT,CASRTGSAGNTIYF
TRBD1,-,TRBJ2-5,TRBV27,TGTGCCAGCAGTTTATCGACAGGGTGGGGGGAGACCCAGTACTTC,CASSLSTGWGETQYF
TRBD1,-,TRBJ1-6,TRBV19,TGTGCCAGTAGTATTATGGGGACAGGGCATAATTCACCCCTCCACTTT,CASSIMGTGHNSPLHF
TRBD1,few,TRBJ1-2,TRBV24-1,TGTGCCACCAGTGAGAATCAGGGGGCCGGCTATGGCTACACCTTC,CATSENQGAGYGYTF
TRBD1,-,TRBJ2-7,TRBV5-1,TGCGCCAGCGCTTGGACCCCGAGACAGGGTGGCCACGAGCAGTACTTC,CASAWTPRQGGHEQYF
TRBD2,once,TRBJ2-3,TRBV10-2,TGCGCCAGCAGTCAGACTAGCGAGAACACAGATACGCAGTATTTT,CASSQTSENTDTQYF
-,-,TRBJ1-6,TRBV6-1,TGTGCCAGCAGTGCCACCCGACATAGCTCCTATAATTCACCCCTCCACTTT,CASSATRHSSYNSPLHF
TRBD1,-,TRBJ2-7,TRBV6-6,TGTGCCAGCAGTTATCCCCCGGGACAGGGTAGGGGCGAGCAGTACTTC,CASSYPPGQGRGEQYF
TRBD2,once,TRBJ2-5,TRBV5-4,TGTGCCAGCAGCGAGGGCGGGGGGGCCACAGAGACCCAGTACTTC,CASSEGGGATETQYF
TRBD1,-,TRBJ1-4,TRBV7-8,TGTGCCAGCAGCTTAAGGACAGGGGGAAATGAAAAACTGTTTTTT,CASSLRTGGNEKLFF
TRBD1,-,TRBJ2-1,TRBV30,TGTGCCTGGAGTGTTCGGTACGGGACAGATATTAATGAGCAGTTCTTC,CAWSVRYGTDINEQFF
TRBD1,-,TRBJ2-2,TRBV6-1,TGTGCCAGCAGTGATACAGGGGGATTTTCCGTGGAGCTGTTTTTT,CASSDTGGFSVELFF
-,-,TRBJ2-5,TRBV7-3,TGTGCCAGCAGCCGAGTAAGCCAAGAGACCCAGTACTTC,CASSRVSQETQYF
-,few,TRBJ1-6,TRBV5-1,TGCGCCAGCAGCATAACAGGGAACCCAAATTCACCCCTCCACTTT,CASSITGNPNSPLHF
TRBD2,-,TRBJ2-1,TRBV7-3,TGTGCCAGCAGCCTGGGGCGGGAGAATGAGCAGTTCTTC,CASSLGRENEQFF
-,-,TRBJ2-1,TRBV7-9,TGTGCCAGCAGCAACAGGAGCTCCTACAATGAGCAGTTCTTC,CASSNRSSYNEQFF
TRBD1,-,TRBJ1-1,TRBV14,TGTGCCAGCAGCCAAGATATTGAGACAGGGTACGCTGAAGCTTTCTTT,CASSQDIETGYAEAFF
-,-,TRBJ1-2,TRBV19,TGTGCCAGTCTCTCTGAGACAGGAGAACCTAACTATGGCTACACCTTC,CASLSETGEPNYGYTF
TRBD1,-,TRBJ2-7,TRBV7-2,TGTGCCAGCAGCTTAGGGACAGGGGGTAAGATGTACTTC,CASSLGTGGKMYF
TRBD2,few,TRBJ2-2,TRBV12-3/TRBV12-4,TGTGCCAGCACCCGGACTAGCGGGGGGGAGCTGTTTTTT,CASTRTSGGELFF
-,-,TRBJ2-5,TRBV24-1,TGTGCCACCAGTGATTCGGGGTCGAAAGAGACCCAGTACTTC,CATSDSGSKETQYF
TRBD2,-,TRBJ2-3,TRBV5-1,TGCGCCAGCAGCTTAATCGGGGGGGCCTTTTCAGATACGCAGTATTTT,CASSLIGGAFSDTQYF
TRBD1,-,TRBJ1-1,TRBV6-5,TGTGCCAGCCGATCAGGGGGCGCGGACACTGAAGCTTTCTTT,CASRSGGADTEAFF
-,-,TRBJ2-4,TRBV5-4,TGTGCCAGCAGCTTGTCAGGTACCCCAATTCAGTACTTC,CASSLSGTPIQYF
-,few,TRBJ1-1,TRBV19,TGTGCCAGTAGTACGAGTCTCATCACTGAAGCTTTCTTT,CASSTSLITEAFF
-,-,TRBJ2-3,TRBV5-6,TGTGCCAGCAGCTTGGCCGAGGAGGGTATAGATACGCAGTATTTT,CASSLAEEGIDTQYF
TRBD1,-,TRBJ1-2,TRBV5-1,TGCGCCAGCAGCGAAATTGGACAGGGAGTTGTGAACTATGGCTACACCTTC,CASSEIGQGVVNYGYTF
TRBD1,-,TRBJ1-4,TRBV7-9,TGTGCCAGCAGCTCGTCGATACAGGGGGCCGGAAAACTGTTTTTT,CASSSSIQGAGKLFF
TRBD1,-,TRBJ2-4,TRBV9,TGTGCCAGCAGCCTGACAGGGGGCGCATCCAAAAACATTCAGTACTTC,CASSLTGGASKNIQYF
-,-,TRBJ1-5,TRBV19,TGTGCCAGCAACCGTTGGGGGGGCCCTCAGCCCCAGCATTTT,CASNRWGGPQPQHF
TRBD1,-,TRBJ1-1,TRBV5-6,TGTGCCAGCAGCATAGGGACAGGGTGGGGGAACACTGAAGCTTTCTTT,CASSIGTGWGNTEAFF
TRBD2,-,TRBJ2-3,TRBV3-1/TRBV3-2,TGTGCCAGCAGCCAAGATCTACTAGCGGTCACAGATACGCAGTATTTT,CASSQDLLAVTDTQYF
-,-,TRBJ1-2,TRBV5-1,TGCGCCAGCAGCTCCGACGTCACGTCGGGAAGCTATGGCTACACCTTC,CASSSDVTSGSYGYTF
-,-,TRBJ2-7,TRBV9,TGTGCCAGCAGCCCCCCGGGACAAAAGTACGAGCAGTACTTC,CASSPPGQKYEQYF
-,-,TRBJ2-5,TRBV2,TGTGCCAGCAGTGAACAGGGGTCTTCTCAAGAGACCCAGTACTTC,CASSEQGSSQETQYF
-,-,TRBJ1-5,TRBV2,TGTGCCAGCAGCGGCGGGGGGGCGACCGATCAGCCCCAGCATTTT,CASSGGGATDQPQHF
TRBD2,-,TRBJ2-3,TRBV11-2,TGTGCCAGCGGGTCCCTAGCGGGGGTTCACTTTAGCACAGATACGCAGTATTTT,CASGSLAGVHFSTDTQYF
-,-,TRBJ2-7,TRBV30,TGTGCCTGGAGTGGATCAATTGACAGCTCCTACGAGCAGTACTTC,CAWSGSIDSSYEQYF
TRBD1,-,TRBJ2-5,TRBV28,TGTGCCAGCAGTGGTGGGCCAGGGGGCGAAGAGACCCAGTACTTC,CASSGGPGGEETQYF
-,-,TRBJ1-2,TRBV3-1/TRBV3-2,TGTGCCAGCAGAAGTCAGGGGTACTATGGCTACACCTTC,CASRSQGYYGYTF
-,-,TRBJ2-5,TRBV4-1,TGCGCCAGCAGCCAAGACCCGGGGGATGGAGAGACCCAGTACTTC,CASSQDPGDGETQYF
TRBD1,-,TRBJ2-7,TRBV25-1,TGTGCCAGCAGTTCCGGGACAGCCTCCTACGAGCAGTACTTC,CASSSGTASYEQYF